This TCR beta chain was recovered during a study of Graves' ophthalmopathy and Graves' hyperthyroidism. Study results and limitations: A model built from 13 signatures distinguished ophthalmopathy from stable hyperthyroidism with 87.88% sensitivity and 70% to 84% specificity. Blood contained most expanded thyroid clonotypes exceeding 0.001 frequency.

Diagnoses were established from clinical symptoms, serum thyroxine, TRAb, thyroid ultrasound and orbital computed tomography. PBMCs had their origin in fresh peripheral blood (roughly 9.3 ml). At least ten counts were recorded for this clonotype. No antigen is known for it. CDR3 regions of TCR beta were amplified from RNA transcripts. The library came from an HTBI-primed first-round RT-PCR and a second-round multiplex PCR. MiXCR, run by TCRdb on the multiplex PCR reads, gives a single entry per CDR3 protein. The data hold about 210,000 distinct CDR3 sequences, with less than 30% observed a single time. Trimming left V 3 bases short and J 6 bases short, with 21 bases between. The CDR3 is made up of 16 amino acids. Germline V gene lookup returns CDR1 SEHNR and CDR2 FQNEAQ (reference sequence).

Sequences were obtained from peripheral blood. The chain combines TRBV7-9 with TRBJ2-7; tentatively, D is TRBD2 (6 bases). The sequence was obtained from a man in his fifties or sixties with Graves' ophthalmopathy. The chain's CDR3 is CASSFIVGQRVVEQYF. The DNA of the CDR3 is TGTGCCAGCAGCTTTATTGTAGGTCAGCGGGTAGTCGAGCAGTACTTC.